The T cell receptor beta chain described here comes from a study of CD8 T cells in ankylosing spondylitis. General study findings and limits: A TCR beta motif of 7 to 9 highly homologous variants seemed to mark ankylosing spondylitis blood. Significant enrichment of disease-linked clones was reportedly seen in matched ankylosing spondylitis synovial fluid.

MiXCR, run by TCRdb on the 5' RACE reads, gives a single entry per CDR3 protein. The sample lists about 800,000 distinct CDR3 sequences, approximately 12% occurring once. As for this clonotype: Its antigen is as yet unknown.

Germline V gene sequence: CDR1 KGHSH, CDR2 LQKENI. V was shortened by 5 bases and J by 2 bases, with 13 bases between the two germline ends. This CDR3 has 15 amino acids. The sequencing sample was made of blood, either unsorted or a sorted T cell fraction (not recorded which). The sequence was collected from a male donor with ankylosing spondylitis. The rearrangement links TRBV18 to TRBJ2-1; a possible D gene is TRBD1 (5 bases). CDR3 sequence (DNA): TGTGCCAGCTCAACCACCTTGACAGCCTACAATGAGCAGTTCTTC. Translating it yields CASSTTLTAYNEQFF.